The rows below give T cell receptor beta chains drawn from one sample of a study of shared clonotypes between healthy human individuals. Sequencing used immunoSEQ multiplex PCR; TCRdb keeps in-frame clones, though not all of them. The top ten clones hold approximately 1.8% of a sample with about 670,000 clones, 72% of them seen once. The sequencing sample was made of memory CD4+ T cells sorted from blood. The origin of the receptors is a woman aged 25 to 39 in good health. Both conserved end residues are part of each CDR3. The D gene is left open where the match is weak. Clone size, where shown, is once, few, many, or a class for clones that have expanded.

d_call,clone_size,v_call,j_call,cdr3_nt,cdr3_aa
TRBD1,NA,TRBV6-5,TRBJ1-2,TGTGCCAGCAACAACGGGCAGGGGGATGGCTACACCTTC,CASNNGQGDGYTF
NA,NA,TRBV9,TRBJ2-7,TGTGCCAGCAGCTCGGACAAGCCTCCCTACGAGCAGTACTTC,CASSSDKPPYEQYF
TRBD1,NA,TRBV2,TRBJ1-1,TGTGCCAGCAGTGGTAATCGACAGGGCATACTTGAAGCTTTCTTT,CASSGNRQGILEAFF
NA,NA,TRBV18,TRBJ1-1,TGTGCCAGCTCACAGCAGCCGAACACTGAAGCTTTCTTT,CASSQQPNTEAFF
TRBD1,NA,TRBV18,TRBJ1-2,TGTGCCAGCTCATCAAGGCAGGGGGGAAGCGTCTATGGCTACACCTTC,CASSSRQGGSVYGYTF
NA,NA,TRBV28,TRBJ1-1,TGTGCCAGCAGACCTTTACAGGTTAACACTGAAGCTTTCTTT,CASRPLQVNTEAFF
NA,once,TRBV9,TRBJ2-5,TGTGCCAGCAGCGTAGGTAACAGCGCCCGCCAAGAGACCCAGTACTTC,CASSVGNSARQETQYF
TRBD2,NA,TRBV5-1,TRBJ2-1,TGCGCCAGCAGCAAGGGACTAGTTCTTAATGAGCAGTTCTTC,CASSKGLVLNEQFF
TRBD1,NA,TRBV2,TRBJ2-1,TGTGCCAGCAGCGACAGGGTCTCCGGTGAGCAGTTCTTC,CASSDRVSGEQFF
NA,few,TRBV10-2,TRBJ1-1,TGCGCCAGCAGTGAGTCGGTTACTGAAGCTTTCTTT,CASSESVTEAFF
NA,NA,TRBV11-3,TRBJ2-2,TGTGCCAGCAGCCCGGAGACAGGGAGGCCCGGGGAGCTGTTTTTT,CASSPETGRPGELFF
NA,once,TRBV18,TRBJ2-5,TGTGCCAGCTCACCAGGGGAGGAGACCCAGTACTTC,CASSPGEETQYF
NA,NA,TRBV9,TRBJ2-1,TGTGCCAGCAGCGTAGATGAGGGGGTTGATGAGCAGTTCTTC,CASSVDEGVDEQFF
NA,NA,TRBV5-4,TRBJ1-3,TGTGCCAGCAGCTTGAGGGGGAGTGGAAACACCATATATTTT,CASSLRGSGNTIYF
TRBD1,NA,TRBV2,TRBJ2-7,TGTGCCAGCAGAACCGGGACAGGGTCCGACGAGCAGTACTTC,CASRTGTGSDEQYF
NA,NA,TRBV15,TRBJ2-5,TGTGCCACCAGCAGGCGGACAGCGTACCAAGAGACCCAGTACTTC,CATSRRTAYQETQYF
TRBD2,NA,TRBV6-5,TRBJ2-7,TGTGCCAGCAGTGATTGGGGGGGCGAGCAGTACTTC,CASSDWGGEQYF
TRBD2,NA,TRBV29-1,TRBJ2-1,TGCAGCACGTCGTCTAGCGGGATCTACAATGAGCAGTTCTTC,CSTSSSGIYNEQFF
NA,few,TRBV6-4,TRBJ2-5,TGTGCCAGCAGTAACAGGGTTGGGGAGACCCAGTACTTC,CASSNRVGETQYF
NA,NA,TRBV28,TRBJ1-3,TGTGCCAGCAGTTTCCAGTCAGGAAACACCATATATTTT,CASSFQSGNTIYF
NA,once,TRBV6-1,TRBJ2-3,TGTGCCATCGGACCAGACAGGAGCACAGATACGCAGTATTTT,CAIGPDRSTDTQYF
NA,NA,TRBV6-1,TRBJ2-1,TGTGCCAGCAGTGAAAAACAGGCTATGGGTCAGTTCTTC,CASSEKQAMGQFF
NA,NA,TRBV5-1,TRBJ2-1,TGCGCCAGCAGCTCCTCGACTGCCTCCTACAATGAGCAGTTCTTC,CASSSSTASYNEQFF
NA,once,TRBV14,TRBJ2-7,TGTGCCAGCTCCTGGGGGGCTAGGTACGAGCAGTACTTC,CASSWGARYEQYF
NA,NA,TRBV29-1,TRBJ1-4,TGCAGCGTTGTGTTGGGGGAAAAACTGTTTTTT,CSVVLGEKLFF
TRBD2,few,TRBV19,TRBJ2-7,TGTGCCAGTAGTAAACTAGCGGGACACTACGAGCAGTACTTC,CASSKLAGHYEQYF
TRBD1,once,TRBV28,TRBJ2-5,TGTGCCAGCCGGGACAGAAATTTACAAGAGACCCAGTACTTC,CASRDRNLQETQYF